Below, 25 T cell receptor beta chains from the same sample are listed, as sequenced in a study of long-term antiretroviral therapy in people with HIV. Sequencing used immunoSEQ v3.0 at survey level. The repertoire was sequenced with immunoSEQ multiplex PCR; TCRdb's copy has only in-frame clones and lacks some. Here the sample spans under 20,000 clones, around nine tenths being singletons. Source: unsorted PBMCs, taken 0.5 years after starting antiretroviral therapy. The origin of the receptors is a man aged 35 to 55 with HIV.

This sequence joins TRBV11-2 and TRBJ1-2, with D hard to call. The V end was cut by 5 bases, the J end by 4 bases, with 17 bases between. This CDR3 contains 15 residues. CDR1 SGHAT and CDR2 FQNNGV come from the germline V gene. The CDR3 spells CASSAGRSSAYGYTF. The CDR3 bases are TGTGCCAGCAGCGCAGGACGGAGCTCAGCCTATGGCTACACCTTC.

V gene TRBV2 combines with J gene TRBJ2-3, with 7 bases matching TRBD2. The CDR3 consists of 13 residues. Germline trimming cut 6 bases from V and 1 base from J; bases unmatched to any gene: 1. Germline CDR1 and CDR2: SNHLY and FYNNEI. The CDR3 protein is CASSLAGTDTQYF. CDR3 bases: TGTGCCAGCAGCCTAGCGGGCACAGATACGCAGTATTTT. Complete variable domain (other parts from reference TRBV2 and TRBJ2-3): EPEVTQTPSHQVTQMGQEVILRCVPISNHLYFYWYRQILGQKVEFLVSFYNNEISEKSEIFDDQFSVERPDGSNFTLKIRSTKLEDSAMYFCASSLAGTDTQYFGPGTRLTVL.

CDR3 amino acids: CASSSRVSGNTIYF. CDR3 in DNA: TGTGCCAGCAGTTCCAGGGTCTCTGGAAACACCATATATTTT. The J gene is TRBJ1-3, the V gene TRBV27; D is perhaps TRBD1 (5 bases). Germline CDR1 MNHEY, CDR2 SMNVEV (reference sequence). This CDR3 contains 14 residues. V was pared by 4 bases and J by 0 bases, with 7 bases between.

The V and J genes are TRBV19 and TRBJ2-7, with a tentative D call TRBD1 (5 bases). The length of the CDR3 is 14 residues. Trimming shortened V by 5 bases and J by 4 bases, and 15 bases separated the two germline ends. CDR1 is LNHDA and CDR2 is SQIVND in the germline V gene (reference sequence). CDR3 bases: TGTGCCAGTAGTTTCGAAGACGGACAATACGAGCAGTACTTC. It encodes CASSFEDGQYEQYF.

The V call is TRBV4-3, the J call TRBJ1-2, with 11 bases matching TRBD1. Germline values: CDR1 LGHNA, CDR2 YSLEER. Trimming removed 4 bases from V and 8 bases from J; junction bases left unmatched: 12. CDR3 length: 16 amino acids. CDR3 amino acids: CASSPGTGGHPAGYTF. DNA for the CDR3: TGCGCCAGCAGCCCCGGGACAGGGGGTCATCCGGCAGGCTACACCTTC.

The chain is built from TRBV5-1 and TRBJ1-2, with TRBD1 matching 7 bases. V was pared by 0 bases and J by 5 bases, with 7 bases of the junction left unmatched. Germline V CDR1 and CDR2: SGHRS, YFSETQ. This CDR3 is 15 amino acids long. The CDR3 DNA reads TGCGCCAGCAGCTTGGCCGAGGGGGCGGTGTATGGCTACACCTTC. It codes for CASSLAEGAVYGYTF.

The chain joins TRBV29-1 to TRBJ2-1; D ambiguous. Trimming left V 4 bases short and J 8 bases short, with 9 bases between. The CDR3 loop spans 11 amino acids. In germline, CDR1 is SQVTM, CDR2 ANQGSEA. CDR3 amino acids: CSVGWVDEQFF. The CDR3 DNA is TGCAGCGTTGGATGGGTGGATGAGCAGTTCTTC.

The chain has TRBV2 and TRBJ1-4; 10 positions agree with TRBD1. The CDR3 extends over 15 amino acids. Germline V gene data show CDR1 as SNHLY and CDR2 as FYNNEI. V was clipped by 8 bases and J by 8 bases; unmatched bases: 11. As DNA, the CDR3 is TGTGCCAGCCGGGACAGGGGAGGAGTAGGGGAAAAACTGTTTTTT. Its translation: CASRDRGGVGEKLFF.

The chain is built from TRBV27 and TRBJ2-3; 8 nucleotides line up with TRBD2. CDR1 is MNHEY, CDR2 SMNVEV, per germline (reference sequence). V dropped 8 bases and J dropped 6; count of bases not matched to a gene: 10. This CDR3 spans 14 amino acids. The CDR3 DNA is TGTGCCAGCTGCTTCGGGGGGGCGCCGGATACGCAGTATTTT. Translation: CASCFGGAPDTQYF.

This chain joins TRBV10-3 and TRBJ1-1, with 12 bases fitting TRBD1. CDR1 is ENHRY and CDR2 is SYGVKD in the germline V gene. Losses at the gene ends were 6 bases for V and 4 bases for J; bases not matched to a gene: 6. The CDR3 extends over 15 amino acids. The CDR3 spells CAISRDRGHVTEAFF. The CDR3 DNA follows: TGTGCCATCAGCCGGGACAGGGGGCACGTCACTGAAGCTTTCTTT.

The chain employs TRBV29-1 and TRBJ2-5; perhaps TRBD2 as D (6 bases). Germline-derived CDR1 and CDR2 are SQVTM and ANQGSEA. The V end lost 3 bases, the J end lost 2 bases, and 10 bases lay between the germline ends. The length of the CDR3 is 13 residues. The CDR3 loop reads CSVDHGSQETQYF. DNA for the CDR3: TGCAGCGTTGACCACGGGAGTCAAGAGACCCAGTACTTC. Using reference TRBV29-1 and TRBJ2-5 for the parts outside the CDR3, the full variable domain is SAVISQKPSRDICQRGTSLTIQCQVDSQVTMMFWYRQQPGQSLTLIATANQGSEATYESGFVIDKFPISRPNLTFSTLTVSNMSPEDSSIYLCSVDHGSQETQYFGPGTRLLVL.

The rearrangement uses TRBV19 and TRBJ2-1; 10 bases fit TRBD2. The CDR3 sequence is 17 residues long. Germline CDR1 LNHDA, CDR2 SQIVND (reference sequence). Germline trimming cut 3 bases from V and 7 bases from J; bases unmatched to any gene: 12. In DNA form, the CDR3 reads TGTGCCAGTAGTATTTTGGGAGCGGGAGGGCTCGGGAATGAGCAGTTCTTC. It is translated as CASSILGAGGLGNEQFF.

The chain links TRBV4-2 to TRBJ2-3, with 12 bases aligning to TRBD2. CDR3 length: 15 amino acids. From germline, CDR1 is LGHNA and CDR2 YNFKEQ. V lost 3 bases, J lost 6 bases, and 4 bases stayed unmatched. CDR3 nucleotides: TGTGCCAGCAGCCAGCTAGCGGGAGGGTTGGATACGCAGTATTTT. Its translation is CASSQLAGGLDTQYF.

The chain carries TRBV11-2 and TRBJ2-1; 9 bases are a match to TRBD1. Germline trimming cut 7 bases from V and 9 bases from J; bases unmatched to any gene: 19. Germline CDR1 is SGHAT and CDR2 is FQNNGV. This CDR3 is built from 17 residues. The CDR3 bases are TGTGCCAGCACCCACTTTTTCCAGGGACAGGGATATAGTGAGCAGTTCTTC. Translating it yields CASTHFFQGQGYSEQFF.

The chain links TRBV29-1 to TRBJ1-5; D possibly corresponds to TRBD1 (6 bases). V lost 1 base to trimming and J lost 12 bases, with 16 bases between them. The germline V gene encodes CDR1 SQVTM and CDR2 ANQGSEA. The CDR3 is 13 amino acids. This CDR3 is CSVEVRGAHYQHF. The DNA of the CDR3 is TGCAGCGTTGAAGTTCGGGGGGCCCACTACCAGCATTTT.

The chain couples TRBV9 to TRBJ2-5; the match to TRBD2 covers 12 bases. The junction had 6 bases not matched to a gene; V was cut back by 4 bases and J by 2 bases. The CDR3 consists of 16 residues. Germline-derived CDR1 and CDR2 are SGDLS and YYNGEE. Here the CDR3 reads CASSPGTSGPQETQYF. CDR3 coding DNA: TGTGCCAGCAGCCCTGGGACTAGCGGGCCACAAGAGACCCAGTACTTC.

This clone was counted a single time. The gene calls are TRBV27 and TRBJ2-7; 8 bases are a match to TRBD1. Trimming took 5 bases from V and 0 from J; bases not matched to a gene: 6. CDR3 length: 15 residues. The germline CDR1 and CDR2 sequences are MNHEY and SMNVEV (reference sequence). CDR3 sequence: CASSPRTGSSYEQYF. Here the CDR3 DNA reads TGTGCCAGCAGTCCACGGACAGGGAGCTCCTACGAGCAGTACTTC.

The chain couples TRBV29-1 to TRBJ2-2, with 7 bases lining up with TRBD1. Germline trimming cut 6 bases from V and 0 bases from J; bases unmatched to any gene: 1. CDR1 SQVTM and CDR2 ANQGSEA come from the germline V gene. The CDR3 length is 13 residues. In DNA form, the CDR3 reads TGCAGCGTCGGGACAGCGAACACCGGGGAGCTGTTTTTT. Protein: CSVGTANTGELFF.

The CDR3 DNA sequence: TGTGCCACCAGCAGAGAAAGCGGGGGGGCAGAGACCCAGTACTTC. Protein sequence: CATSRESGGAETQYF. The chain couples TRBV15 to TRBJ2-5, with 10 bases matching TRBD2. The CDR3 sequence is 15 residues long. In germline, CDR1 is LNHNV, CDR2 YYDKDF (reference sequence). V gave up 0 bases and J gave up 4 bases; unmatched junction bases: 2. Together with reference TRBV15 and TRBJ2-5, the CDR3 gives the full variable domain: DAMVIQNPRYQVTQFGKPVTLSCSQTLNHNVMYWYQQKSSQAPKLLFHYYDKDFNNEADTPDNFQSRRPNTSFCFLDIRSPGLGDTAMYLCATSRESGGAETQYFGPGTRLLVL.

The genes are TRBV7-9 and TRBJ2-7, with 8 bases fitting TRBD1. The CDR3 loop spans 14 amino acids. Germline assignment: CDR1 SEHNR and CDR2 FQNEAQ (reference sequence). Trimming at V came to 5 bases and at J to 4 bases, leaving 7 bases not matched to a gene. The CDR3 bases are TGTGCCAGCAGCGCCGGGACAGGAGGTTACGAGCAGTACTTC. Its protein is CASSAGTGGYEQYF.

This sequence joins TRBV19 and TRBJ2-5; D is perhaps TRBD1 (6 bases). V lost 6 bases and J lost 2, with 10 bases in between. This CDR3 comprises 13 residues. Per the germline V gene, CDR1 is LNHDA and CDR2 is SQIVND (reference sequence). CDR3 sequence (DNA): TGTGCCAGTAGCGGACAGATACAAGAGACCCAGTACTTC. The encoded protein is CASSGQIQETQYF.

The chain combines TRBV6-1 with TRBJ1-5; D remains unclear. The CDR3 totals 16 residues. Germline V lookup: CDR1 MNHNS, CDR2 SASEGT. V lost 0 bases and J 2 bases, leaving 11 bases between the germline ends. Written as DNA, the CDR3 is TGTGCCAGCAGTGAAGCTCGGCAGGCCCGCAATCAGCCCCAGCATTTT. It specifies CASSEARQARNQPQHF.

The rearrangement uses TRBV6-5 and TRBJ2-1, with TRBD2 matching over 7 bases. The CDR3 extends over 14 amino acids. Germline-derived CDR1 and CDR2 are MNHEY and SVGAGI. Trimming took 7 bases from V and 6 from J; bases not matched to a gene: 9. Here the CDR3 DNA reads TGTGCCAGCACCGAGAGTCTAGCGGTCAATGAGCAGTTCTTC. The encoded protein is CASTESLAVNEQFF.

This sequence joins TRBV7-9 and TRBJ2-3; 12 nucleotides line up with TRBD2. This CDR3 contains 17 residues. The V gene end was trimmed by 3 bases and the J gene end by 4 bases; junction bases not matched to a gene: 8. Germline-derived CDR1 and CDR2 are SEHNR and FQNEAQ (reference sequence). The CDR3 reads CASSFRTSGIAPDTQYF. CDR3 nucleotides: TGTGCCAGCAGCTTCAGGACTAGCGGGATCGCCCCAGATACGCAGTATTTT. The full variable domain, with the rest looked up from reference TRBV7-9 and TRBJ2-3, is DTGVSQNPRHKITKRGQNVTFRCDPISEHNRLYWYRQTLGQGPEFLTYFQNEAQLEKSRLLSDRFSAERPKGSFSTLEIQRTEQGDSAMYLCASSFRTSGIAPDTQYFGPGTRLTVL.

The chain joins TRBV7-6 to TRBJ2-7; a weak D match, TRBD2 (6 bases). Trimming removed 5 bases from V and 2 bases from J, with 13 bases in between. CDR1 and CDR2 from the germline V gene are SGHVS and FNYEAQ. The CDR3 contains 14 residues. The chain's CDR3 is CASSPVGGTYEQYF. The CDR3 bases are TGTGCCAGCAGCCCCGTGGGGGGAACCTACGAGCAGTACTTC.